This TCR beta chain is from a study of blood T cells in healthy people across ages. The wider study: Using template switching, researchers captured about one barcoded beta molecule for each two T cells. Regarding the study as a whole: Roughly linearly, TCR beta diversity per million T cells fell as age increased.

Concerning this clonotype: As yet, its antigen is unknown.

CDR3 length: 16 amino acids. Germline lookup yields CDR1 SGHTA and CDR2 FQGNSA. PCR was performed a second time for roughly 7 to 12 cycles using a sample-barcoded 5' primer and a J-beta primer mix. Tagging of each cDNA molecule was performed by a template-switch adaptor with 12 random nucleotides. From the 5' RACE reads, TCRdb called clonotypes with MiXCR, one entry per CDR3 protein. There are about 1.6 million distinct CDR3 sequences in the sample; around 36% occur only once, and approximately 11% lies in the top ten. The amount of total RNA extracted per sample was at least 5 micrograms. The V call is TRBV7-2, the J call TRBJ2-5; D may correspond to TRBD1 or TRBD2 (5 bases each). The DNA end favors TRBJ2-7, so the J call may be wrong. The sequenced sample consisted of blood. The receptor was isolated from a woman aged 25 to 39 in good health. CDR3 residues: CASSLTFGDGTYEQYF. The CDR3 nucleotides are TGTGCCAGCAGCTTGACGTTTGGGGACGGCACCTACGAGCAGTACTTC.